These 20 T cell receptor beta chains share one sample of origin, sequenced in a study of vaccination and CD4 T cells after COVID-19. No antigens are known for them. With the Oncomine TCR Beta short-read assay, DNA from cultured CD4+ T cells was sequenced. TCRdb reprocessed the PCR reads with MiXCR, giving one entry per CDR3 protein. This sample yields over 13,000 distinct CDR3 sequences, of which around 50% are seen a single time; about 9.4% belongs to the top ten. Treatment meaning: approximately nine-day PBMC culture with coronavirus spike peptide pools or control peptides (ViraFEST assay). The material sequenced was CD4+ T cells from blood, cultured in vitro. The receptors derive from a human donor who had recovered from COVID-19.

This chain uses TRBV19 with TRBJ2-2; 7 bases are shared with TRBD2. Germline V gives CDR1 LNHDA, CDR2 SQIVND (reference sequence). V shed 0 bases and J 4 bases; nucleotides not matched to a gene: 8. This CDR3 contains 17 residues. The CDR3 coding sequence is TGTGCCAGTAGTATAGATATCGGGGGGAGAGGCACCGGGGAGCTGTTTTTT. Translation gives CASSIDIGGRGTGELFF.

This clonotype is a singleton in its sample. The CDR3, as DNA: TGCAGTGCTAGACATAGCGGGCGGGGAAACGAGCAGTACTTC. It is translated as CSARHSGRGNEQYF. The chain has TRBV20-1 and TRBJ2-7; 7 bases are shared with TRBD2. Unmatched junction bases numbered 9, after V lost 2 bases and J lost 5 bases. This CDR3 region has 14 residues. Germline CDR1 and CDR2: DFQATT and SNEGSKA (reference sequence).

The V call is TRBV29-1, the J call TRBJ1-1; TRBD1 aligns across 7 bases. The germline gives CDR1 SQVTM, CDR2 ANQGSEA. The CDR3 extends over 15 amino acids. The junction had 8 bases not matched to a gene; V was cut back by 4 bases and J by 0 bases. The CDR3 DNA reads TGCAGCGTTGCGGGACAGCAAACGTTGAACACTGAAGCTTTCTTT. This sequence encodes CSVAGQQTLNTEAFF.

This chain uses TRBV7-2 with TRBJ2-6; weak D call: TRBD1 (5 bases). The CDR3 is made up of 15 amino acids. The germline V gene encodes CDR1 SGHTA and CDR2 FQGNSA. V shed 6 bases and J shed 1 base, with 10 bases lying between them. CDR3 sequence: CASRLDKSGANVLTF. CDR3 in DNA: TGTGCCAGCAGATTGGACAAGTCTGGGGCCAACGTCCTGACTTTC.

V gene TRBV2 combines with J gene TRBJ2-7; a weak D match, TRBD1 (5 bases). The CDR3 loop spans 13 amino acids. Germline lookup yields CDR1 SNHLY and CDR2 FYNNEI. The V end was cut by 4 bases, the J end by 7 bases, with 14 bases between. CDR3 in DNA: TGTGCCAGCAGTGTCCAGGGATCAGGAGAGCAGTACTTC. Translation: CASSVQGSGEQYF. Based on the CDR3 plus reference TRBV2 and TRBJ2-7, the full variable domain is EPEVTQTPSHQVTQMGQEVILRCVPISNHLYFYWYRQILGQKVEFLVSFYNNEISEKSEIFDDQFSVERPDGSNFTLKIRSTKLEDSAMYFCASSVQGSGEQYFGPGTRLTVT.

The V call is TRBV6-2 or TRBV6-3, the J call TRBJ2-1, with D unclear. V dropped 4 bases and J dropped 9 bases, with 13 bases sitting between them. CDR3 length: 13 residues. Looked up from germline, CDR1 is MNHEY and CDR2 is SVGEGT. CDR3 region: CASSFPVLGEQFF. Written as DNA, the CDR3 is TGTGCCAGCAGTTTCCCCGTTCTGGGTGAGCAGTTCTTC.

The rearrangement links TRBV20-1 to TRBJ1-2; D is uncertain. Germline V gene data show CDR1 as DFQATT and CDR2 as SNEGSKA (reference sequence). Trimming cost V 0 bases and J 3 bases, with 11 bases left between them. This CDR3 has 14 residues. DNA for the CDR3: TGCAGTGCTAGAGATCGAATGTCTTACTATGGCTACACCTTC. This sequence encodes CSARDRMSYYGYTF.

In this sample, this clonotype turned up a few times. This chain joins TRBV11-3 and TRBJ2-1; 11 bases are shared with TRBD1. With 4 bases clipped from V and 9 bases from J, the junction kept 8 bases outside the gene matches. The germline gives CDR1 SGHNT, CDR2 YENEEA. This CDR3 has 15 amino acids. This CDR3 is CASSSGTGGMGEQFF. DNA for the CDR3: TGTGCCAGCAGCTCGGGGACAGGGGGTATGGGTGAGCAGTTCTTC.

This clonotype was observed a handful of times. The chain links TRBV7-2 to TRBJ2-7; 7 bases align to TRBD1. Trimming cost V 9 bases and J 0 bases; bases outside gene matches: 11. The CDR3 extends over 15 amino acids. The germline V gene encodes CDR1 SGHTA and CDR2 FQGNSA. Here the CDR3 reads CASLDRQGYSYEQYF. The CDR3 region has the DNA TGTGCCAGTTTGGATCGACAGGGCTACTCCTACGAGCAGTACTTC.

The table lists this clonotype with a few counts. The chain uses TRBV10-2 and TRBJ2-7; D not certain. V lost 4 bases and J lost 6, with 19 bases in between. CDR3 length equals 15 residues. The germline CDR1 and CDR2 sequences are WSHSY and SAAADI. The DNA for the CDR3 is TGCGCCAGCAGTGCTCCGCGCGGTCTCCATGGCGAGCAGTACTTC. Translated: CASSAPRGLHGEQYF.

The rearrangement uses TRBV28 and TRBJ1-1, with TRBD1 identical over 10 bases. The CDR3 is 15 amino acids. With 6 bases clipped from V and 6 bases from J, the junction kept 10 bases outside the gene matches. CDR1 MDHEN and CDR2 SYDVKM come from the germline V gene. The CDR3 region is CASSPPGQGKAEAFF. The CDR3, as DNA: TGTGCCAGCAGCCCCCCGGGACAGGGGAAGGCTGAAGCTTTCTTT.

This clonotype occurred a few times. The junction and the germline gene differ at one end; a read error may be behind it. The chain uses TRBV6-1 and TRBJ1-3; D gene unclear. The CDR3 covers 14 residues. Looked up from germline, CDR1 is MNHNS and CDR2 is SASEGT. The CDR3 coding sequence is TGTGCTAGCAGTGACGTCCCCTCTGGAAACACCATATATTTT. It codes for CASSDVPSGNTIYF.

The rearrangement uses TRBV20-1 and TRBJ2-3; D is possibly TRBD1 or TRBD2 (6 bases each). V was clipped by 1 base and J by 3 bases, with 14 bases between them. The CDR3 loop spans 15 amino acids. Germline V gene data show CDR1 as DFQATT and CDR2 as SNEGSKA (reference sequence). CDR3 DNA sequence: TGCAGTGCTAGAGGGGGGGCGGGGAGGACAGATACGCAGTATTTT. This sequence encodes CSARGGAGRTDTQYF.

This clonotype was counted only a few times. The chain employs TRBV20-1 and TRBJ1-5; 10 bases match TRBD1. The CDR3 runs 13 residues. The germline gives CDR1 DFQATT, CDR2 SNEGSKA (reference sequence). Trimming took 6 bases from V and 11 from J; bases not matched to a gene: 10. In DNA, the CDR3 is TGCAGTGCCCGAGGACAGGGGGGGTCAGCCCAGCATTTT. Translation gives CSARGQGGSAQHF.

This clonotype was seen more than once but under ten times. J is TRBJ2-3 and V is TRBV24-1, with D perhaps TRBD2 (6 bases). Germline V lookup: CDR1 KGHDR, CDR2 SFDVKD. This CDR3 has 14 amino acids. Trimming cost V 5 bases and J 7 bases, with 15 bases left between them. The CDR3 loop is CATSVTGVSNTQYF. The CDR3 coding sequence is TGTGCCACCAGTGTGACGGGAGTCTCGAATACGCAGTATTTT.

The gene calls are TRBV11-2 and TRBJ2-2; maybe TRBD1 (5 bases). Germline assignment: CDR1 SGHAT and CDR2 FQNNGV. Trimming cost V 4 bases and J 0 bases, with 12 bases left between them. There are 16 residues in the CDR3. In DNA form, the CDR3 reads TGTGCCAGCAGCTCCCAGGGCCATTCGAACACCGGGGAGCTGTTTTTT. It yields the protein CASSSQGHSNTGELFF.

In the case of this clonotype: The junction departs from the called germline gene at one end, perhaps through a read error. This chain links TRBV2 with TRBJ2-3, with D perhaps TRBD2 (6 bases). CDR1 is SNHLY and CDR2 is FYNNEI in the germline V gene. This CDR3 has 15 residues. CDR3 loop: CASSETGRGADTQNF. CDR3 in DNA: TGTGCCAGCAGTGAAACCGGGAGAGGAGCAGATACGCAGAATTTT.

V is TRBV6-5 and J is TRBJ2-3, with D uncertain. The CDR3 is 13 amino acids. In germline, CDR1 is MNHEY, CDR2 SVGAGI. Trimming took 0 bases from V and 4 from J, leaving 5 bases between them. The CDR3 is CASSYSNADTQYF. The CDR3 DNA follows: TGTGCCAGCAGTTACTCGAACGCAGATACGCAGTATTTT.

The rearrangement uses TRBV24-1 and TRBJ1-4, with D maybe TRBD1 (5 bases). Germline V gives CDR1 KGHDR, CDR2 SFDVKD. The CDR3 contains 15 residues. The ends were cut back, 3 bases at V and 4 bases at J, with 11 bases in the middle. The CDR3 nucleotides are TGTGCCACCAGTGATCCAGGGCAGGTTAATGAAAAACTGTTTTTT. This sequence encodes CATSDPGQVNEKLFF.

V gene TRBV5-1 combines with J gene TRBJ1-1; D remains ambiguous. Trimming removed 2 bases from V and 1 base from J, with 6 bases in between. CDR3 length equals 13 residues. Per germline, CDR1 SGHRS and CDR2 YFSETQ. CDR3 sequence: CASSFPGNTEAFF. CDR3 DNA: TGCGCCAGCAGCTTTCCGGGGAACACTGAAGCTTTCTTT.